Presented here are 22 T cell receptor beta chains from one specimen sequenced in a study of blood T cell repertoires in COVID-19. Method: immunoSEQ multiplex PCR; TCRdb's copy keeps in-frame clones and lacks some. The sample consists of 300,000 to 450,000 clones, 81% of them appearing once. The sample consisted of peripheral blood. These receptors were taken from a human donor with acute or convalescent COVID-19. The donor label of this sample is uncertain.

This chain uses TRBV28 with TRBJ2-5; the D gene is possibly TRBD2 (6 bases). Germline CDR1 is MDHEN and CDR2 is SYDVKM. The CDR3 extends over 13 amino acids. V dropped 7 bases and J dropped 5 bases, with 14 bases sitting between them. The CDR3 region is CASMKGGKETQYF. The CDR3 bases are TGTGCCAGCATGAAGGGCGGGAAGGAGACCCAGTACTTC.

The chain uses TRBV7-9 and TRBJ2-1; the match to TRBD2 covers 11 bases. Germline CDR1 reads SEHNR; CDR2 reads FQNEAQ (reference sequence). This CDR3 comprises 15 residues. Trimming removed 1 base from V and 9 bases from J; junction bases left unmatched: 5. In DNA form, the CDR3 reads TGTGCCAGCAGCTTAGATAGCGGGAGGGCCACTGAGCAGTTCTTC. It yields the protein CASSLDSGRATEQFF.

This clone has only a few counts. The chain joins TRBV21-1 to TRBJ1-4. TRBV21-1 is deemed a pseudogene. CDR3 length: 18 amino acids. CDR3 bases: TGTGCCAGCAGCAAAATCCGGGTTAGGAGGGTCTTAAGTGAAAAACTGTTTTTT. As protein: CASSKIRVRRVLSEKLFF.

The chain links TRBV11-2 to TRBJ2-7; D gene uncertain. This CDR3 comprises 11 residues. V was clipped by 7 bases and J by 6 bases, with 10 bases between them. CDR1 and CDR2 (germline): SGHAT, FQNNGV. This CDR3 is CASTSFGEQYF. The CDR3, as DNA: TGTGCCAGCACCTCTTTCGGCGAGCAGTACTTC.

The chain links TRBV7-6 to TRBJ2-2; 7 bases line up with TRBD1. The J segment lost 7 bases and the V segment lost 0 bases, leaving 2 bases of the junction unmatched. This CDR3 region has 14 residues. Germline CDR1 is SGHVS and CDR2 is FNYEAQ. CDR3 sequence (DNA): TGTGCCAGCAGCTTAGCAGGGGGCGACGGGGAGCTGTTTTTT. This sequence encodes CASSLAGGDGELFF.

The chain recombines TRBV10-1 with TRBJ2-7; 7 bases are a match to TRBD2. There are 14 residues in the CDR3. J was trimmed by 0 bases and V by 2 bases; bases with no gene match: 1. Germline V CDR1 and CDR2: WNHNN, SYGVQD (reference sequence). The CDR3 DNA follows: TGCGCCAGCAGTGAGGGCGGGAGCTCCTACGAGCAGTACTTC. Its translation is CASSEGGSSYEQYF.

This chain uses TRBV24-1 with TRBJ2-5; a weak D match, TRBD1 (6 bases). Looked up from germline, CDR1 is KGHDR and CDR2 is SFDVKD. The CDR3 length is 15 residues. The V end was cut by 4 bases, the J end by 8 bases, with 19 bases between. CDR3 coding DNA: TGTGCCACCAGTGACCCTGGACAGTCAGGGGAAACCCAGTACTTC. Protein product: CATSDPGQSGETQYF.

The CDR3 loop reads CASSASLFNSPLHF. The CDR3 region has the DNA TGTGCCAGCAGCGCGTCTCTGTTTAATTCACCCCTCCACTTT. The chain has TRBV7-8 and TRBJ1-6; no definite D call. The V gene's germline CDR1 is SGHVS and CDR2 FQNEAQ. The CDR3 has 14 residues. V lost 5 bases and J lost 6, with 11 bases in between.

The chain couples TRBV15 to TRBJ1-4; 9 bases agree with TRBD1. Trimming cost V 3 bases and J 5 bases; bases outside gene matches: 4. Germline V CDR1 and CDR2: LNHNV, YYDKDF (reference sequence). The CDR3 contains 15 residues. The CDR3 nucleotides read TGTGCCACCAGCAGGGGGGACAGGGACAATGAAAAACTGTTTTTT. Amino acids: CATSRGDRDNEKLFF.

Remarks on this clone: The sample has other DNA sequences that encode this CDR3 too. The chain uses TRBV3-1 (or the pseudogene TRBV3-2) and TRBJ2-2; D unresolved. The germline V and J ends were trimmed by 1 base and 4 bases, with 7 bases remaining between them. Germline assignment: CDR1 LGHDT and CDR2 YNNKEL (reference sequence). The CDR3 is made up of 14 amino acids. CDR3 sequence (DNA): TGTGCCAGCAGCCAAGGCCGCGGCACCGGGGAGCTGTTTTTT. Its translation: CASSQGRGTGELFF.

This rearrangement joins TRBV30 to TRBJ1-5; tentatively, D is TRBD1 (6 bases). The V end was cut by 2 bases, the J end by 4 bases, with 9 bases between. Germline CDR1 reads GTSNPN; CDR2 reads SVGIG (reference sequence). CDR3 length: 13 residues. The CDR3 loop is CAWSSGANQPQHF. The CDR3, as DNA: TGTGCCTGGAGTTCAGGGGCAAATCAGCCCCAGCATTTT.

J is TRBJ1-2 and V is TRBV5-1; D possibly corresponds to TRBD1 (6 bases). Germline V gives CDR1 SGHRS, CDR2 YFSETQ. The V end lost 0 bases, the J end lost 4 bases, and 10 bases lay between the germline ends. This CDR3 is built from 14 residues. The CDR3 coding sequence is TGCGCCAGCAGCTTGGCGTCAGGGGTCTATGGCTACACCTTC. Its translation is CASSLASGVYGYTF.

As concerns this clone: Other nucleotide sequences from this sample produce the same CDR3. The CDR3 here is CASSIRGSDTEAFF. The CDR3 DNA follows: TGTGCCAGTAGTATTCGGGGTTCGGACACTGAAGCTTTCTTT. V and J are TRBV19 and TRBJ1-1; unclear D gene. The CDR3 totals 14 residues. CDR1 is LNHDA and CDR2 is SQIVND in the germline V gene (reference sequence). Trimming pared 3 bases from V and 3 bases from J, leaving 11 bases between.

This clone was detected only once. One end of the junction varies from germline; a read error may be responsible. The rearrangement links TRBV3-1 (or the pseudogene TRBV3-2) to TRBJ2-7, with D perhaps TRBD2 (5 bases). The CDR3 is 15 residues long. Germline V gives CDR1 LGHDT, CDR2 YNNKEL (reference sequence). CDR3 DNA sequence: TGTGCCAGCAGCCAAGGGAGGAAGTTCTCCCACGAGCAGTACTTC. Its protein is CASSQGRKFSHEQYF.

This clone was seen a single time. The chain links TRBV19 to TRBJ2-3; possibly TRBD2 for D (6 bases). The CDR3 length is 14 residues. Looked up from germline, CDR1 is LNHDA and CDR2 is SQIVND (reference sequence). V lost 3 bases to trimming and J lost 4 bases, with 11 bases between them. The CDR3 sequence is CASSIGLSADTQYF. The CDR3 bases are TGTGCCAGTAGTATTGGACTATCCGCAGATACGCAGTATTTT.

The CDR3 region is CASSLLSGNSPLHF. DNA of the CDR3: TGTGCCAGCAGCCTCCTTTCAGGAAATTCACCCCTCCACTTT. This chain joins TRBV3-1 (or the pseudogene TRBV3-2) and TRBJ1-6; D is ambiguous. Germline CDR1 and CDR2: LGHDT and YNNKEL (reference sequence). This CDR3 is built from 14 residues. Between the trimmed V and J ends, which lost 4 bases and 7 bases, there was a span of 11 bases.

This chain joins TRBV4-1 and TRBJ2-1, with D possibly matching TRBD2 (6 bases). CDR1 is MGHRA, CDR2 YSYEKL, per germline. Trimming stripped 6 bases from V and 8 bases from J, with 20 bases between. This CDR3 has 15 residues. CDR3 amino acids: CASRRATSLEYEQFF. CDR3 DNA sequence: TGCGCCAGCAGAAGGGCTACTAGCCTAGAATATGAGCAGTTCTTC.

V gene TRBV7-2 combines with J gene TRBJ2-1; 12 bases fit TRBD2. The CDR3 is 17 residues long. In germline, CDR1 is SGHTA, CDR2 FQGNSA. V was pared by 4 bases and J by 7 bases, with 11 bases of the junction left unmatched. As DNA, the CDR3 is TGTGCCAGCAGCTCGACTAGCGGGAGCGTGTTGGGTAATGAGCAGTTCTTC. Its translation: CASSSTSGSVLGNEQFF.

This clone was seen only a few times. The chain combines TRBV6-5 with TRBJ1-4; TRBD1 is a possible D gene (6 bases). CDR1 and CDR2 (germline): MNHEY, SVGAGI. V dropped 5 bases and J dropped 0 bases, with 7 bases sitting between them. The CDR3 consists of 14 residues. The CDR3 region has the DNA TGTGCCAGCAGTAGGGGGTCAACTAATGAAAAACTGTTTTTT. Protein product: CASSRGSTNEKLFF.

The chain uses TRBV4-2 and TRBJ2-2; no reliable D call. Germline V gene data show CDR1 as LGHNA and CDR2 as YNFKEQ. The CDR3 is 14 residues long. The V gene lost 0 bases and the J gene lost 9 bases, with 11 bases spanning the gap. The CDR3 nucleotides are TGTGCCAGCAGCCAAGATATGGGCTTCTGGGAGCTGTTTTTT. This sequence encodes CASSQDMGFWELFF.

V usage is TRBV19 and J usage is TRBJ1-2; perhaps TRBD1 as D (6 bases). Trimming left V 6 bases short and J 5 bases short, with 16 bases between. The CDR3 runs 14 residues. Germline V CDR1 and CDR2: LNHDA, SQIVND (reference sequence). CDR3 loop: CASRGGQLDYGYTF. The CDR3 DNA follows: TGTGCCAGTAGAGGCGGACAGCTCGATTATGGCTACACCTTC.

J is TRBJ1-2 and V is TRBV5-1, with 9 bases lining up with TRBD1. V trimming: 5 bases; J trimming: 4 bases; junction bases outside the gene matches: 6. CDR3 length equals 14 residues. From germline, CDR1 is SGHRS and CDR2 YFSETQ. The CDR3 loop is CASRPGQGSYGYTF. CDR3 nucleotide sequence: TGCGCCAGCAGACCCGGACAGGGGTCCTATGGCTACACCTTC.